The 25 T cell receptor beta chains listed next were all sequenced from one sample in a study of T cells in Graves' hyperthyroidism and ophthalmopathy. The investigators amplified TCR beta CDR3 regions from RNA transcripts. In the first-round RT-PCR of the TCR CDR3, the HTBI primer set was used. Using its own MiXCR run on the multiplex PCR reads, TCRdb lists one record per CDR3 protein. The repertoire consists of almost 600,000 distinct CDR3 sequences, with roughly 46% occurring once and the leading ten covering around 7.7%. The sequencing sample was made of peripheral blood or thyroid tissue (not recorded which). These receptors were collected from a woman under 30 with Graves' hyperthyroidism.

V gene TRBV20-1 combines with J gene TRBJ2-5; D may correspond to TRBD1 or TRBD2 (5 bases each). V was trimmed by 4 bases and J by 2 bases, leaving 20 bases between them. CDR1 is DFQATT, CDR2 SNEGSKA, per germline (reference sequence). The CDR3 covers 16 residues. The CDR3: CSATRGTGLVQETQYF. In nucleotides, the CDR3 is TGCAGTGCTACTCGGGGCACTGGACTGGTTCAAGAGACCCAGTACTTC.

In regard to this clonotype: The missing conserved phenylalanine or tryptophan at the end of this CDR3 makes a read error likely. This rearrangement joins TRBV9 to TRBJ2-6; TRBD2 might be the D (5 bases). This CDR3 comprises 15 residues. Deletions cut 0 bases from V and 1 base from J, with 5 bases between. Germline loops: CDR1 SGDLS, CDR2 YYNGEE. The CDR3 bases are TGTGCCAGCAGCGTAGGAGGGTCTGGGGCCAACGTCCTGACTCCA. This codes for CASSVGGSGANVLTP.

A word on this clonotype: The DNA is omitted, as the CDR3 cannot be located on it reliably, and the CDR3 follows TCRdb's listing. V is TRBV4-1 and J is TRBJ2-2; TRBD1 is the table's D call and was not checked against the DNA. The CDR3 has 13 residues if both end residues are counted. The germline CDR1 and CDR2 sequences are MGHRA and YSYEKL. The CDR3 here is CASSQATGQSCFF.

Notes on this clonotype: This may stem from a read error, because a much larger clone lies one nucleotide away. The chain combines TRBV7-3 with TRBJ2-7, with 7 nucleotides matching TRBD2. From germline, CDR1 is SGHTA and CDR2 FQGTGA. The CDR3 sequence is 18 residues long. The CDR3 loop is CASSYSRLRREFSYGQYF. CDR3 DNA: TGTGCCAGCAGTTACTCGAGGTTGCGGCGGGAGTTTTCCTACGGGCAGTACTTC.

J is TRBJ2-7 and V is TRBV20-1, with D possibly being TRBD1 (6 bases). The CDR3 sequence is 13 residues long. Germline assignment: CDR1 DFQATT and CDR2 SNEGSKA (reference sequence). V shed 3 bases and J shed 3 bases, with 12 bases lying between them. CDR3 DNA sequence: TGCAGTGCTAGGAGGGACATCCTCTACGAGCAGTACTTC. As protein: CSARRDILYEQYF.

This clonotype was seen ten or more times. The V call is TRBV4-1, the J call TRBJ1-3; no clear D gene. V was cut by 0 bases and J by 3 bases, with 0 bases left in between. Per germline, CDR1 MGHRA and CDR2 YSYEKL. This CDR3 comprises 12 residues. This chain's CDR3 is CASSQDGNTIYF. The CDR3 DNA reads TGCGCCAGCAGCCAAGATGGAAACACCATATATTTT.

This clonotype was recorded a few times. The chain carries TRBV29-1 and TRBJ1-5; 9 nucleotides align to TRBD1. The V segment lost 7 bases and the J segment 9 bases; nucleotides outside the gene matches: 7. This CDR3 region has 12 residues. Germline CDR1 reads SQVTM; CDR2 reads ANQGSEA. For the CDR3, the DNA is TGCAGCGCTAGACAGGGGGTTAGGCCCCAGCATTTT. This codes for CSARQGVRPQHF.

This clonotype was seen repeatedly, ten times or more. The gene calls are TRBV4-1 and TRBJ1-2, with TRBD1 as a possible D gene (6 bases). Trimming shortened V by 2 bases and J by 7 bases, and 11 bases separated the two germline ends. Germline values: CDR1 MGHRA, CDR2 YSYEKL. This CDR3 is 13 amino acids long. CDR3: CASSQRGLAGYTF. CDR3 bases: TGCGCCAGCAGCCAACGGGGGCTGGCTGGCTACACCTTC.

This clonotype was found many times. The chain joins TRBV20-1 to TRBJ1-5; TRBD1 matches at 8 bases. CDR3 length: 14 residues. The junction had 7 bases not matched to a gene; V was cut back by 6 bases and J by 3 bases. CDR1 is DFQATT, CDR2 SNEGSKA, per germline (reference sequence). In nucleotides, the CDR3 is TGCAGTGCGCCGTCGGACAGGGACAATCAGCCCCAGCATTTT. This encodes CSAPSDRDNQPQHF.

At least ten counts were recorded for this clonotype. The chain is built from TRBV9 and TRBJ1-2; a possible D gene is TRBD1 (5 bases). V was trimmed by 4 bases and J by 8 bases, leaving 12 bases between them. The germline CDR1 and CDR2 sequences are SGDLS and YYNGEE. The CDR3 is 12 residues long. The CDR3 protein is CASSPGRWGYTF. As DNA, the CDR3 is TGTGCCAGCAGCCCGGGACGGTGGGGCTACACCTTC.

The chain carries TRBV6-5 and TRBJ1-1, with D possibly matching TRBD1 (5 bases). Between the trimmed V and J ends, which lost 0 bases and 3 bases, there was a span of 14 bases. This CDR3 is 16 amino acids long. CDR1 and CDR2 from the germline V gene are MNHEY and SVGAGI. Written as DNA, the CDR3 is TGTGCCAGCAGTTACTCGGTCAGGGCGGTGGACACTGAAGCTTTCTTT. Translation gives CASSYSVRAVDTEAFF.

The table lists this clonotype with a count of one. The rearrangement uses TRBV24-1 and TRBJ1-2, with 7 bases matching TRBD1. CDR1 is KGHDR and CDR2 is SFDVKD in the germline V gene. This CDR3 has 15 residues. With 9 bases clipped from V and 3 bases from J, the junction kept 12 bases outside the gene matches. In nucleotides, the CDR3 is TGTGCCACCCCTCCTCGGACAGGTTCCGACTATGGCTACACCTTC. It encodes CATPPRTGSDYGYTF.

This clonotype showed up many times. The chain carries TRBV7-8 and TRBJ1-1; D is perhaps TRBD1 (5 bases). This CDR3 region has 14 residues. The V end was cut by 5 bases, the J end by 1 base, with 11 bases between. The V gene's germline CDR1 is SGHVS and CDR2 FQNEAQ. The CDR3 protein is CASSIGQANTEAFF. In DNA form, the CDR3 reads TGTGCCAGCAGCATCGGACAAGCGAACACTGAAGCTTTCTTT.

The V call is TRBV7-6, the J call TRBJ1-1; the D gene is possibly TRBD1 (5 bases). The CDR3 sequence is 16 residues long. CDR1 is SGHVS and CDR2 is FNYEAQ in the germline V gene. V lost 2 bases to trimming and J lost 3 bases, with 16 bases between them. The CDR3 here is CASSLWGADRDTEAFF. The CDR3 DNA is TGTGCCAGCAGCTTATGGGGCGCTGATCGGGACACTGAAGCTTTCTTT.

V and J are TRBV4-3 and TRBJ2-2, with D perhaps given as TRBD1 or TRBD2 (7 bases each). This CDR3 contains 16 residues. Trimming removed 2 bases at V and 0 bases at J, with 10 bases between. The germline V gene encodes CDR1 LGHNA and CDR2 YSLEER. The CDR3, as DNA: TGCGCCAGCAGCCAAAGCGGGACAGCGAACACCGGGGAGCTGTTTTTT. This codes for CASSQSGTANTGELFF.

This clonotype was found many times. This rearrangement joins TRBV20-1 to TRBJ1-5; D remains unclear. The V and J ends lost 3 bases and 5 bases respectively, with 17 bases between them. The CDR3 is made up of 15 amino acids. CDR1 DFQATT and CDR2 SNEGSKA come from the germline V gene (reference sequence). CDR3 in DNA: TGCAGTGCTAGGAAGGAGGAAGACAAATATCAGCCCCAGCATTTT. The encoded protein is CSARKEEDKYQPQHF.

This clonotype was picked up many times. The chain employs TRBV12-3 or TRBV12-4 and TRBJ1-3, with 7 bases matching TRBD1. This CDR3 contains 17 residues. With 3 bases clipped from V and 2 bases from J, the junction kept 10 bases outside the gene matches. In nucleotides, the CDR3 is TGTGCCAGCAGTTTTTCCTCCGGGACAGCTGCTGGAAACACCATATATTTT. Amino acid sequence: CASSFSSGTAAGNTIYF.

The J gene is TRBJ2-7, the V gene TRBV27, with TRBD1 identical over 8 bases. Germline CDR1 reads MNHEY; CDR2 reads SMNVEV (reference sequence). The CDR3 loop spans 16 amino acids. V lost 4 bases to trimming and J lost 5 bases; unmatched junction nucleotides: 13. Here the CDR3 reads CASSSYDRGSLDEQYF. The CDR3 region has the DNA TGTGCCAGCAGTTCCTACGACAGGGGTTCGTTGGACGAGCAGTACTTC.

This clonotype turned up a few times. The rearrangement joins TRBV6-2 or TRBV6-3 to TRBJ2-7; TRBD1 is a possible D gene (6 bases). CDR1 and CDR2 (germline): MNHEY, SVGEGT. The CDR3 loop spans 15 amino acids. The V gene lost 6 bases and the J gene lost 2 bases, with 17 bases spanning the gap. The CDR3 DNA reads as TGTGCCAGCAGCGTGCAAGGGGGTCAGACCTACGAGCAGTACTTC. Translating gives CASSVQGGQTYEQYF.

Notes on this clonotype: No conserved phenylalanine or tryptophan ends this CDR3, so it is likely a read error. Because the CDR3's place on the DNA is in doubt, the DNA is left out and the CDR3 is given as listed by TCRdb. This chain joins TRBV5-1 and TRBJ2-7; the D segment call TRBD2 is taken from the table without a DNA check. The germline V gene has CDR1 SGHRS and CDR2 YFSETQ. The CDR3 is 11 amino acids in total, end residues counted. The CDR3: CASSQGLHANT.

The sample holds many counts of this clonotype. The J gene is TRBJ1-3, the V gene TRBV20-1; D unresolved. Looked up from germline, CDR1 is DFQATT and CDR2 is SNEGSKA (reference sequence). The ends were cut back, 3 bases at V and 7 bases at J, with 10 bases in the middle. The CDR3 is 12 amino acids. The CDR3 nucleotides read TGCAGTGCTAGGCGCGGTTGGAACACCATATATTTT. Protein product: CSARRGWNTIYF.

This clonotype occurred a few times. The rearrangement links TRBV6-5 to TRBJ2-5, with no clear D. Germline V gene sequence: CDR1 MNHEY, CDR2 SVGAGI. V was clipped by 6 bases and J by 7 bases, with 6 bases between them. This CDR3 region has 10 residues. CDR3 sequence reads: CASSYGTQYF. The CDR3 region has the DNA TGTGCCAGCAGCTACGGGACCCAGTACTTC.

This clonotype was counted ten times or more. This rearrangement joins TRBV5-1 to TRBJ1-6; D is undetermined. This CDR3 region has 13 residues. Trimming removed 3 bases at V and 5 bases at J, with 6 bases between. Germline CDR1 and CDR2: SGHRS and YFSETQ. The CDR3 sequence: CASSSGNNSPLHF. CDR3 sequence (DNA): TGCGCCAGCAGCTCCGGGAATAATTCACCCCTCCACTTT. The complete variable domain, with remaining parts taken from reference TRBV5-1 and TRBJ1-6, reads KAGVTQTPRYLIKTRGQQVTLSCSPISGHRSVSWYQQTPGQGLQFLFEYFSETQRNKGNFPGRFSGRQFSNSRSEMNVSTLELGDSALYLCASSSGNNSPLHFGNGTRLTVT.

As regards this clonotype: A read error may be the cause here, since a much bigger clone is one base away. The missing conserved phenylalanine or tryptophan at the end of this CDR3 makes a read error likely. CDR3: CASRPDRENTEAFL. CDR3 in DNA: TGTGCCAGCAGACCCGACAGGGAGAACACTGAAGCTTTCCTT. The chain links TRBV7-3 to TRBJ1-1, with 7 bases matching TRBD1. Germline V lookup: CDR1 SGHTA, CDR2 FQGTGA. The CDR3 contains 14 residues. V lost 6 bases, J lost 1 base, and 5 bases stayed unmatched.

The rearrangement joins TRBV7-9 to TRBJ1-2; D unresolved. Germline lookup yields CDR1 SEHNR and CDR2 FQNEAQ (reference sequence). The V end was cut by 4 bases, the J end by 6 bases, with 15 bases between. CDR3 length: 14 amino acids. This CDR3 is CASSYSGVGDGYTF. The CDR3 DNA is TGTGCCAGCAGCTATAGCGGGGTTGGAGATGGCTACACCTTC.